The rows below give T cell receptor beta chains drawn from one sample of a study of T-cell memory formation after mild COVID-19. TCRdb analysed the 5' RACE reads with MiXCR anew, one entry per CDR3 protein. The data show a few hundred thousand distinct CDR3 sequences, under 25% seen once. The sample was PBMCs or a T cell subset sorted from them (not recorded which). The origin of the receptors is an adult woman who had mild COVID-19 (a few samples of this study predate the infection). Cell type and time point are not known. CDR3s include the opening cysteine and the closing phenylalanine or tryptophan. Fields, in order: clone size, V gene, D gene, J gene, CDR3 DNA, CDR3 protein. The D gene is left open where the match is weak. Size is omitted from some rows. Given values are once, few, many or a class for expanded clones.

.,TRBV5-1,TRBD2,TRBJ2-1,TGCGCCAGCAGCTTGGATCTAGCGGGGGCCTCCTACAATGAGCAGTTCTTC,CASSLDLAGASYNEQFF
many,TRBV19,.,TRBJ2-1,TGTGCCAGCAGCTTAGGGCTAGCGTCCTACAATGAGCAGTTCTTC,CASSLGLASYNEQFF
few,TRBV12-3/TRBV12-4,.,TRBJ1-2,TGTGCCAGCAGCCTGGACGGAATCTATGGCTACACCTTC,CASSLDGIYGYTF
.,TRBV7-9,.,TRBJ2-7,TGTGCCAGCAGCGGACGGACGGGTTACGAGCAGTACTTC,CASSGRTGYEQYF
few,TRBV7-3,.,TRBJ1-1,TGTGCCAGCAGCTCCTCCCCGACAGGTGAAGCTTTCTTT,CASSSSPTGEAFF
.,TRBV11-2,.,TRBJ2-1,TGTGCCAGCAGCTTAGATTGGGCAGCCATATCCTACAATGAGCAGTTCTTC,CASSLDWAAISYNEQFF
.,TRBV20-1,.,TRBJ1-5,TGCAGTGCTAATACAGATAGCAATCAGCCCCAGCATTTT,CSANTDSNQPQHF
few,TRBV11-2,TRBD1,TRBJ2-1,TGTGCCAGCAGCCGAAACAGGGGTGTCGGACCAGCACCTGAGCAGTTCTTC,CASSRNRGVGPAPEQFF
few,TRBV7-2,.,TRBJ1-5,TGTGCCAGCAGCTTAGGGGCCAGGCGGGGTAATCAGCCCCAGCATTTT,CASSLGARRGNQPQHF
few,TRBV7-9,TRBD2,TRBJ2-3,TGTGCCAGCAGCTCAGGGACTAGCGGGAGAGCTCGCAAAGCGCAGTATTTT,CASSSGTSGRARKAQYF
few,TRBV5-1,.,TRBJ2-3,TGCGCCAGCAGCAGGGATTTCCCTAGCACAGATACGCAGTATTTT,CASSRDFPSTDTQYF
.,TRBV27,.,TRBJ2-6,TGTGCCAGCAGCCTTGATGGTACCACTGGGGCCAACGTCCTGACTTTC,CASSLDGTTGANVLTF
.,TRBV5-6,TRBD2,TRBJ2-3,TGTGCCAGCAGCTGCGATTTTAGCGGGGCAACAGATACGCAGTATTTT,CASSCDFSGATDTQYF
few,TRBV29-1,.,TRBJ2-1,TGCAGCGTTGAACTAGAGTCCCGTGGGTACAATGAGCAGTTCTTC,CSVELESRGYNEQFF
.,TRBV4-2,TRBD2,TRBJ2-3,TGTGCCAGCAGCCCTCTAGCGGGAGTACAAGATACGCAGTATTTT,CASSPLAGVQDTQYF
.,TRBV12-3/TRBV12-4,.,TRBJ1-1,TGTGCCAGCAGTTTTTCTGGGGGGGAAGCTTTCTTT,CASSFSGGEAFF
few,TRBV12-3/TRBV12-4,.,TRBJ2-7,TGTGCCAGCAGTCTGGTGACTAGACACTACGAGCAGTACTTC,CASSLVTRHYEQYF
few,TRBV6-1,TRBD1,TRBJ1-5,TGTGCCAGCAGTGGAAACAGGGGGCGAGGTCAGCCCCAGCATTTT,CASSGNRGRGQPQHF
few,TRBV5-6,.,TRBJ1-2,TGTGCCAGCAGCTTAAGGGGCGGGGAGCGCGGCTACACCTTC,CASSLRGGERGYTF
few,TRBV20-1,.,TRBJ2-1,TGCAGTGCTCCCTGGCGGGTCCCCTACAATGAGCAGTTCTTC,CSAPWRVPYNEQFF
.,TRBV3-1,TRBD2,TRBJ2-1,TGTGCCAGCAGCCAAGGACTAGCGGGGGCGAGCTCCTACAATGAGCAGTTCTTC,CASSQGLAGASSYNEQFF
.,TRBV3-1,.,TRBJ2-5,TGTGCCAGCATCTCAACCAACGAAGAGACCCAGTACTTC,CASISTNEETQYF
.,TRBV15,.,TRBJ2-4,TGTGCCACCAGCAGAGTAACCGAAAACATTCAGTACTTC,CATSRVTENIQYF
few,TRBV4-1,.,TRBJ1-5,TGCGCCAGCAGCCCAAATCCGGGACATTTGGATCAGCCCCAGCATTTT,CASSPNPGHLDQPQHF
.,TRBV5-1,.,TRBJ2-4,TGCGCCAGCAGCTCCTATGGGGCCAAAAACATTCAGTACTTC,CASSSYGAKNIQYF
few,TRBV3-1,TRBD1,TRBJ2-1,TGTGCCAGCAGCTTATGGACAGGGTCTAGTAACGATGAGCAGTTCTTC,CASSLWTGSSNDEQFF
few,TRBV29-1,TRBD1,TRBJ1-5,TGCAGCGTGACTCAGGGGGCGGATAATCAGCCCCAGCATTTT,CSVTQGADNQPQHF
many,TRBV20-1,.,TRBJ2-1,TGCAGTGCTAGAGACGGGAGCTCCTACAATGAGCAGTTCTTC,CSARDGSSYNEQFF
.,TRBV7-2,.,TRBJ1-2,TGTGCCAGCAGCTTAGAGCCACAGGTGAACTATGGCTACACCTTC,CASSLEPQVNYGYTF
.,TRBV25-1,.,TRBJ1-1,TGTGCCAGCGGAACTCCTACGAACACTGAAGCTTTCTTT,CASGTPTNTEAFF
.,TRBV7-9,.,TRBJ2-7,TGTGCCAGCAGCTTATTGGACGCCCGGCGGGACGAGCAGTACTTC,CASSLLDARRDEQYF
.,TRBV6-2/TRBV6-3,.,TRBJ1-1,TGTGCCAGCAGTTACCATGGCGGGTTGGGGCGTCAGGCGAACACTGAAGCTTTCTTT,CASSYHGGLGRQANTEAFF
.,TRBV12-3/TRBV12-4,TRBD1,TRBJ1-1,TGTGCCAGCAGGGCAAGACAGGGGAACACTGAAGCTTTCTTT,CASRARQGNTEAFF
.,TRBV7-8,.,TRBJ1-4,TGTGCCAGCAGCTCGGACTGGGCTGCAGGGTGGGGCGAAAAACTGTTTTTT,CASSSDWAAGWGEKLFF
.,TRBV27,TRBD1,TRBJ1-6,TGTGCCAGCAGTGGCACAGGGGACAAGTCACCCCTCCACTTT,CASSGTGDKSPLHF
.,TRBV5-5,TRBD2,TRBJ2-5,TGTGCCAGCAGTGCCGGGACTAGCAGGTCGGAGACCCAGTACTTC,CASSAGTSRSETQYF
.,TRBV2,.,TRBJ2-3,TGTGCCAGCAGTCTTACTCCCGAGGATACGCAGTATTTT,CASSLTPEDTQYF
few,TRBV3-1,TRBD1,TRBJ1-1,TGTGCCAGCAGCCACGGACAGGGGGACACTGAAGCTTTCTTT,CASSHGQGDTEAFF
.,TRBV12-3/TRBV12-4,.,TRBJ2-7,TGTGCCAGCGGTCGGAAGCCCTACGAGCAGTACTTC,CASGRKPYEQYF
once,TRBV6-1,.,TRBJ2-7,TGTGCCAGCAGTCCCGACGCGGCCTACGAGCAGTACTTC,CASSPDAAYEQYF
few,TRBV20-1,.,TRBJ2-7,TGCAGTGCTAGATTCGCCAGATCCTACGAGCAGTACTTC,CSARFARSYEQYF
few,TRBV4-1,TRBD2,TRBJ2-5,TGCGCCAGCAGCCAGTCGAGCGGGGGGTCGGAGACCCAGTACTTC,CASSQSSGGSETQYF
many,TRBV5-5,.,TRBJ2-4,TGTGCCAGCAGTCCAGGGGTTGTAGCCAAAAACATTCAGTACTTC,CASSPGVVAKNIQYF
few,TRBV4-3,.,TRBJ2-1,TGCGCCAGCAGCCAAAGTAGCGTATTCTCCTACAATGAGCAGTTCTTC,CASSQSSVFSYNEQFF
many,TRBV9,.,TRBJ2-1,TGTGCCAGCAGCGGGAGGGGACGCGGCACCAATGAGCAGTTCTTC,CASSGRGRGTNEQFF
.,TRBV7-2,.,TRBJ1-3,TGTGCCAGCAGCCCTGGGTTCTCTGGAAACACCATATATTTT,CASSPGFSGNTIYF
once,TRBV2,TRBD1,TRBJ1-2,TGTGCCAGCAGTGAACGGACAGGGGGGTTCTATGGCTACACCTTC,CASSERTGGFYGYTF
.,TRBV6-6,.,TRBJ1-2,TGTGCCAGCAGTTACACGGGAGAAGATGCCTACACCTTC,CASSYTGEDAYTF
.,TRBV24-1,.,TRBJ1-2,TGTGCCACCCAATCCCCCTATGGCTACACCTTC,CATQSPYGYTF
.,TRBV6-5,.,TRBJ1-6,TGTGCCAGCAGCCGAAGACCGGGAGAGAGCATCTCACCCCTCCACTTT,CASSRRPGESISPLHF
many,TRBV5-1,.,TRBJ2-5,TGCGCCAGCAGCTTGGTATCCCAGAGCCAAGAGACCCAGTACTTC,CASSLVSQSQETQYF
.,TRBV12-3/TRBV12-4,TRBD1,TRBJ2-7,TGTGCCAGCAGTTTAGCCGGGACAGGGGGCTACGAGCAGTACTTC,CASSLAGTGGYEQYF
.,TRBV29-1,.,TRBJ1-1,TGCAGCGTTGAGCGGGCCGCGAACACTGAAGCTTTCTTT,CSVERAANTEAFF
few,TRBV5-1,TRBD2,TRBJ2-5,TGCGCCAGCAGCGCGCCGGGAGGAGAGACCCAGTACTTC,CASSAPGGETQYF
.,TRBV29-1,TRBD2,TRBJ2-5,TGCAGCGGCCGTCGGGGGGAGGAGACCCAGTACTTC,CSGRRGEETQYF
.,TRBV6-2/TRBV6-3,TRBD2,TRBJ2-1,TGTGCCAGCAATCCCGGGGGACTAGTAGAAAAGTTCTTC,CASNPGGLVEKFF
few,TRBV24-1,.,TRBJ1-1,TGTGCCATCTCTAGGTCGAGCAACACTGAAGCTTTCTTT,CAISRSSNTEAFF
few,TRBV5-5,.,TRBJ1-4,TGTGCCAGCAGCTTCACAGTGACTAATGAAAAACTGTTTTTT,CASSFTVTNEKLFF
.,TRBV29-1,TRBD2,TRBJ2-7,TGCAGCGTACTAGCGCTAGGCTACGAGCAGTACTTC,CSVLALGYEQYF